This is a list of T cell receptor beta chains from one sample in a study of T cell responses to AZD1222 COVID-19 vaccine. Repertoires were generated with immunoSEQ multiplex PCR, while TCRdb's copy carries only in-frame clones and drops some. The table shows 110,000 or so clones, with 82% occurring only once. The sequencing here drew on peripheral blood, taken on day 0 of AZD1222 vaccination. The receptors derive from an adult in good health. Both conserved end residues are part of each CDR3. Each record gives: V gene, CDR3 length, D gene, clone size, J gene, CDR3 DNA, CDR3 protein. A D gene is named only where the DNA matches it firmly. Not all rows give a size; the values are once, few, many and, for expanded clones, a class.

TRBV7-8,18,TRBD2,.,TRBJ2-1,TGTGCCAGCAGCTTGGGACTAGCGGGGGGGGAAACATACAATGAGCAGTTCTTC,CASSLGLAGGETYNEQFF
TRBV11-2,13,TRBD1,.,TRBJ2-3,TGTGCCAGCAGCCTGGACAGGTTAGATACGCAGTATTTT,CASSLDRLDTQYF
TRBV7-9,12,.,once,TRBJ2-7,TGTGCCAGCAGCTTAGACCTCTGGGAGCAGTACTTC,CASSLDLWEQYF
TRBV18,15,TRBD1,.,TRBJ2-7,TGTGCCAGCTCACCAGTCGGGACAGGAGTTGTCGAGCAGTACTTC,CASSPVGTGVVEQYF
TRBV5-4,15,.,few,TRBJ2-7,TGTGCCAGCAGCGTTGACAGGTCGGGGCTCTACGAGCAGTACTTC,CASSVDRSGLYEQYF
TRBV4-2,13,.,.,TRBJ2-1,TGTGCCACCGGGGGCAGCTCCTACAATGAGCAGTTCTTC,CATGGSSYNEQFF
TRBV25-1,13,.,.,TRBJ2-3,TGTGCCAGCAGTTCACCGTACAGGGATACGCAGTATTTT,CASSSPYRDTQYF
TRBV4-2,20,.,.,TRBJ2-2,TGTGCCAGCAGCCCACGTAGGACGGGGAACTCGTATTCGAACACCGGGGAGCTGTTTTTT,CASSPRRTGNSYSNTGELFF
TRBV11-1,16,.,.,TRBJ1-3,TGTGCCAGCAGCTTATGGGGTCCCACCTCTGGAAACACCATATATTTT,CASSLWGPTSGNTIYF
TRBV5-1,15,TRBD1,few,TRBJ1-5,TGCGCCAGCAGCTTGGGACAGGGGGAATTGGAGCCCCAGCATTTT,CASSLGQGELEPQHF
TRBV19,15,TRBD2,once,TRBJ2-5,TGTGCCAGTATCCCTAGTGGGGGGGACCAAGAGACCCAGTACTTC,CASIPSGGDQETQYF
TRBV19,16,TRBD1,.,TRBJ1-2,TGTGCCAGTAGTAGCCCACGGGACAGTGGCCCCCGCGGCTACACCTTC,CASSSPRDSGPRGYTF
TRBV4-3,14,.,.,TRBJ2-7,TGCGCCAGCAGCCGGATCCTAGGGTACTACGAGCAGTACTTC,CASSRILGYYEQYF
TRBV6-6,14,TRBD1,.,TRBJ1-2,TGTGCCAGCAGCTTCGGACAGGGGGATCGGGGCTACACCTTC,CASSFGQGDRGYTF
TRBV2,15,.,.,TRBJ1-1,TGTGCCAGCAGAACCGACCTGACGCGGGACACTGAAGCTTTCTTT,CASRTDLTRDTEAFF
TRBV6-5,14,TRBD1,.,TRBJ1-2,TGTGCCAGCAACGACAGGGGACGCGGCTATGGCTACACCTTC,CASNDRGRGYGYTF
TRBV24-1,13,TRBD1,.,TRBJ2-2,TGTGCCACCAGGAGGGACAGCACCGGGGAGCTGTTTTTT,CATRRDSTGELFF
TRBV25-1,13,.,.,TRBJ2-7,TGTGCCAGCAGTGAGGGACCAGTCTACGAGCAGTACTTC,CASSEGPVYEQYF
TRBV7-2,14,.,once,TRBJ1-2,TGTGCCAGCAGCCTCCGGGGTTTTGACTATGGCTACACCTTC,CASSLRGFDYGYTF
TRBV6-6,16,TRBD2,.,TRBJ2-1,TGTGCCAGCAGGCCAGATCGGGGGGTTATCTACAATGAGCAGTTCTTC,CASRPDRGVIYNEQFF
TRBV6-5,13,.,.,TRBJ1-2,TGTGCCGGGAGGACGGATCGCAACTATGGCTACACCTTC,CAGRTDRNYGYTF
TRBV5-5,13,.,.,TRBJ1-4,TGTGCCAGCAGCTTGTGGGAACACGAAAAACTGTTTTTT,CASSLWEHEKLFF
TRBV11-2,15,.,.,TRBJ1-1,TGTGCCAGCAGCTTATCGGAAGGGAGTGGCGCTGAAGCTTTCTTT,CASSLSEGSGAEAFF
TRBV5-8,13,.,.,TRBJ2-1,TGTGCCAGCAGAAGCGGTAGGAGGGACGAGCAGTTCTTC,CASRSGRRDEQFF
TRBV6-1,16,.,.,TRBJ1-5,TGTGCCAGCAGTGAAATTGGGGGGACCGCCAATCAGCCCCAGCATTTT,CASSEIGGTANQPQHF
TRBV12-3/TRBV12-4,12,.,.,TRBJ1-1,TGTGCCAGCAGACTACAAAGGCGTGAAGCTTTCTTT,CASRLQRREAFF
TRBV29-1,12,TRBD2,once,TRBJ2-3,TGCAGCTCGGGACTAGCATCTAATACGCAGTATTTT,CSSGLASNTQYF
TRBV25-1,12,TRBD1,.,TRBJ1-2,TGTGCCAGCAGCCGGGACAGCTATGGCTACACCTTC,CASSRDSYGYTF